The 4 T cell receptor beta chains below come from one sample, sequenced in a study of T-cell reconstitution after alpha-beta-depleted transplantation in children. A library of TCRbeta sequences, prepared with unique molecular identifiers, was generated. Each CDR3 protein is one row after TCRdb ran MiXCR on the PCR reads. The top ten clones hold more than 5.5% of a sample with over 400,000 distinct CDR3 sequences, under 15% of them seen once. Sample: PBMCs from the stem cell graft donor, taken from the stem cell graft. All receptors come from a human donor who donated a stem cell graft to a child with combined immunodeficiency.

The table lists this clonotype with a few counts. The J gene is TRBJ2-4, the V gene TRBV11-2; D possibly corresponds to TRBD2 (5 bases). The CDR3 length is 15 residues. Between the trimmed V and J ends, which lost 3 bases and 8 bases, there was a span of 17 bases. Germline CDR1 SGHAT, CDR2 FQNNGV. This CDR3 reads CASSFSSGQEDIQYF. CDR3 nucleotide sequence: TGTGCCAGCAGCTTTTCTTCTGGGCAGGAGGACATTCAGTACTTC. Together with reference TRBV11-2 and TRBJ2-4, the CDR3 gives the full variable domain: EAGVAQSPRYKIIEKRQSVAFWCNPISGHATLYWYQQILGQGPKLLIQFQNNGVVDDSQLPKDRFSAERLKGVDSTLKIQPAKLEDSAVYLCASSFSSGQEDIQYFGAGTRLSVL.

This clonotype occurred many times. The CDR3 coding sequence is TGCAGCGTTGAAGAGGGAGGGGGCTACGAGCAGTACTTC. Translation gives CSVEEGGGYEQYF. The gene calls are TRBV29-1 and TRBJ2-7, with a tentative D call TRBD2 (7 bases). The germline CDR1 and CDR2 sequences are SQVTM and ANQGSEA. There are 13 residues in the CDR3. V lost 0 bases to trimming and J lost 3 bases, with 9 bases between them.

This clonotype was counted at least ten times. The J gene is TRBJ2-5, the V gene TRBV7-2, with a weak D call TRBD2 (6 bases). The CDR3 runs 14 residues. The germline V and J ends were trimmed by 3 bases and 5 bases, with 13 bases remaining between them. CDR1 and CDR2 (germline): SGHTA, FQGNSA. The CDR3 sequence is CASSFQAGRETQYF. The CDR3 DNA reads TGTGCCAGCAGCTTCCAGGCGGGGAGGGAGACCCAGTACTTC.

In its sample, this clonotype was seen many times. The rearrangement joins TRBV12-3 or TRBV12-4 to TRBJ2-1; D not resolved. This CDR3 has 15 residues. The V and J ends lost 3 bases and 10 bases respectively, with 19 bases between them. The CDR3 DNA reads TGTGCCAGCAGTTTGGTTCAGCTCGGTGGTGCGGAGCAGTTCTTC. This sequence encodes CASSLVQLGGAEQFF.